This is a list of T cell receptor beta chains from one sample in a study of type 1 and type 2 diabetes patients. MiXCR, applied by TCRdb to the multiplex PCR reads, yields one record per CDR3 protein. The repertoire includes a few hundred thousand distinct CDR3 sequences, 47% of them detected once, and roughly 15% sits in the top ten. Sequenced sample: peripheral blood mononuclear cells (PBMCs). The receptor set was obtained from a man aged 18 to 30 with type 2 diabetes. CDR3s include the opening cysteine and the closing phenylalanine or tryptophan. Fields, in order: V gene, clone size, D gene, J gene, CDR3 protein, CDR3 DNA. The D gene is left open where the match is weak. The size entry is marked missing in some rows and otherwise reads once, few, many or a size class.

TRBV7-7	once	.	TRBJ2-1	CASSLWLDSEQFF	TGTGCTAGCAGCTTATGGTTGGATAGTGAGCAGTTCTTC
TRBV5-6	.	TRBD2	TRBJ2-7	CASSFRTSGTHYEQYF	TGCGCCAGCAGCTTCAGGACTAGCGGAACACACTACGAGCAGTACTTC
TRBV18	few	.	TRBJ2-7	CASSLGTDSYEQYF	TGTGCCAGCTCACTGGGAACGGACTCCTACGAGCAGTACTTC
TRBV20-1	few	.	TRBJ1-1	CSARPGGRTEAFF	TGCAGTGCTAGACCAGGAGGGCGGACTGAGGCTTTCTTT
TRBV10-3	.	.	TRBJ1-1	CAISESPWMAFF	TGTGCCATCAGTGAGTCCCCTTGGATGGCTTTCTTT
TRBV24-1	.	.	TRBJ2-3	CATSDNGITDTQYF	TGTGCCACCAGCGACAACGGGATTACAGATACGCAGTATTTT
TRBV7-8	.	.	TRBJ1-2	CASSFGGHLYTF	TGTGCCAGCAGCTTTGGAGGCCACCTCTACACCTTC
TRBV25-1	few	.	TRBJ1-2	CASSEPRQRDGYTF	TGTGCCAGCAGTGAACCGAGACAGCGGGATGGCTACACCTTC
TRBV6-5	.	.	TRBJ1-5	CASSYSYSGVGQPQHF	TGTGCCAGCAGTTATTCATATAGCGGGGTCGGTCAGCCCCAGCATTTT
TRBV19	.	TRBD1	TRBJ2-2	CASSIGAGGLGELFF	TGTGCCAGTAGTATAGGGGCAGGGGGCCTCGGGGAGCTGTTTTTT
TRBV7-2	.	.	TRBJ2-6	CASSFGGPGANVLTF	TGTGCCAGCAGCTTCGGGGGGCCTGGGGCCAACGTCCTGACTTTC
TRBV2	.	TRBD2	TRBJ2-3	CASSGGLAPDTQYF	TGTGCCAGCAGTGGGGGACTAGCGCCAGATACGCAGTATTTT
TRBV7-6	.	TRBD2	TRBJ2-1	CASSLKTSGAPSSYNEQFF	TGTGCCAGCAGCTTAAAGACTAGCGGGGCTCCCAGCTCCTACAATGAGCAGTTCTTC
TRBV13	.	TRBD1	TRBJ2-1	CASSRYGQGEYNEQFF	TGTGCCAGCAGCCGATACGGACAGGGAGAATACAATGAGCAGTTCTTC
TRBV5-1	.	.	TRBJ2-5	CASSPVGDGETQYF	TGCGCCAGCAGCCCGGTGGGGGACGGGGAGACCCAGTACTTC
TRBV7-9	.	.	TRBJ2-1	CASSSGQRANEQFF	TGTGCCAGCAGCTCTGGCCAGAGGGCCAATGAGCAGTTCTTC
TRBV29-1	few	.	TRBJ1-1	CSATVGVGAFF	TGCAGCGCTACGGTGGGGGTCGGAGCTTTCTTT
TRBV2	many	TRBD2	TRBJ2-7	CASTQREFYEQYF	TGTGCCAGCACCCAGCGGGAGTTCTACGAGCAGTACTTC
TRBV2	few	TRBD2	TRBJ2-1	CASSYILAGNNEQFF	TGTGCCAGCAGTTACATACTAGCGGGGAACAATGAGCAGTTCTTC
TRBV6-1	.	TRBD2	TRBJ2-5	CASRSGGYHQETQYF	TGTGCCAGCAGAAGCGGGGGGTACCATCAAGAGACCCAGTACTTC
TRBV7-1	.	.	TRBJ2-1	CASSSGTQAPNEQFF	TGTGCCAGCAGCTCGGGGACTCAGGCTCCCAATGAGCAGTTCTTC
TRBV19	.	.	TRBJ2-7	CASIGGGVSSYEQYF	TGTGCCAGTATCGGCGGCGGGGTGAGCTCCTACGAGCAGTACTTC
TRBV2	.	.	TRBJ1-2	CAISESQGYGYTF	TGTGCCATCAGTGAGAGTCAGGGCTATGGCTACACCTTC
TRBV27	few	.	TRBJ2-7	CASSLGSGYEQYF	TGTGCCAGCAGTTTGGGTTCAGGGTACGAGCAGTACTTC
TRBV5-1	.	TRBD1	TRBJ2-2	CASRGQTNTGELFF	TGCGCCAGCAGGGGACAGACGAACACCGGGGAGCTGTTTTTT
TRBV4-1	once	TRBD2	TRBJ2-1	CASSQGTSRNNEQFF	TGCGCCAGCAGCCAAGGGACTAGCCGGAACAATGAGCAGTTCTTC
TRBV5-1	once	TRBD1	TRBJ2-3	CASSLEAGGNTDTQYF	TGCGCCAGCAGCTTGGAGGCAGGGGGAAACACAGATACGCAGTATTTT
TRBV2	many	.	TRBJ2-5	CASSGRDLPIF	TGTGCCAGCAGTGGGAGAGACCTGCCTATATTC
TRBV19	once	.	TRBJ1-1	CASRGANTKAFF	TGCGCCAGTAGGGGTGCGAACACTAAAGCTTTCTTT
TRBV3-1	.	TRBD2	TRBJ2-1	CASSHSPGTSGRQYNEQFF	TGTGCCAGCAGCCATTCACCCGGGACTAGCGGGAGACAGTACAATGAGCAGTTCTTC
TRBV29-1	.	.	TRBJ1-2	CSVGRVDYGYTF	TGCAGCGTTGGTAGGGTTGACTATGGCTACACCTTC
TRBV29-1	few	TRBD1	TRBJ2-7	CSARLDRSSYEQYF	TGCAGCGCCCGATTGGACAGGAGCTCCTACGAGCAGTACTTC
TRBV7-9	.	.	TRBJ2-7	CASSLRERNYEQYF	TGTGCCAGCAGCTTGAGGGAGCGGAACTACGAGCAGTACTTC
TRBV29-1	.	.	TRBJ2-5	CSVAGSETQYF	TGCAGCGTTGCAGGGTCAGAGACCCAGTACTTC
TRBV7-6	few	.	TRBJ2-5	CASSPRPLQETQYF	TGTGCCAGCAGCCCCCGACCGCTGCAAGAGACCCAGTACTTC
TRBV7-8	few	.	TRBJ1-2	CASSRDLGYGYTF	TGTGCCAGCAGCCGTGACTTGGGTTATGGCTACACCTTC
TRBV20-1	few	TRBD2	TRBJ2-7	CSSPRERGGSPSYEQYF	TGCAGTTCACCCCGGGAAAGGGGAGGGAGCCCCTCCTACGAGCAGTACTTC
TRBV7-2	.	.	TRBJ1-1	CASSPQGSQNTEAFF	TGTGCCAGCAGCCCCCAAGGGAGCCAGAACACTGAAGCTTTCTTT
TRBV15	.	.	TRBJ2-7	CATIRDLRPYETSTPYEQYF	TGTGCCACCATCAGAGATCTCCGACCTTACGAGACTTCTACTCCCTACGAGCAGTACTTC
TRBV2	once	.	TRBJ2-7	CASAGSSYEQYF	TGTGCCTCCGCAGGGAGTTCCTACGAGCAGTACTTC
TRBV7-8	.	.	TRBJ2-7	CASSLGGRVIYEQYF	TGTGCCAGCAGCTTGGGGGGACGGGTGATCTACGAGCAGTACTTC
TRBV4-2	.	.	TRBJ2-7	CASSQELNSYEQYF	TGTGCCAGCAGCCAGGAGCTTAACTCCTACGAGCAGTACTTC